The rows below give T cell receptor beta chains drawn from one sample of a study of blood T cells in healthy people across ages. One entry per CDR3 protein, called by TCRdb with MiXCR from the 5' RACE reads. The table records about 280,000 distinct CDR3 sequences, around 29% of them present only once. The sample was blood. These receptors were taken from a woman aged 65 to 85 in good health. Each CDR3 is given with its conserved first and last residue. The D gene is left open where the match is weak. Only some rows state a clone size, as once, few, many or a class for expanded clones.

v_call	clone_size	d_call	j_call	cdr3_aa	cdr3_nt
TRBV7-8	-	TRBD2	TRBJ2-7	CASSLSRGAGGPFYEQYF	TGTGCCAGCAGCTTATCTCGGGGAGCGGGAGGGCCCTTTTACGAGCAGTACTTC
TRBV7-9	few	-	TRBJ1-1	CASSLGQGTEAFF	TGTGCCAGCAGCTTAGGGCAGGGCACTGAAGCTTTCTTT
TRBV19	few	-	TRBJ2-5	CASSMSGTKGETQYF	TGTGCCAGTAGTATGAGCGGAACGAAGGGCGAGACCCAGTACTTC
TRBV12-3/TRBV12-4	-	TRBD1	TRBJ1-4	CASRLDRVGEKLFF	TGTGCCAGCAGGTTAGACAGGGTTGGCGAAAAACTGTTTTTT
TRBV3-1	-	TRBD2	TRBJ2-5	CASSQDLGLAGVHGQETQYF	TGTGCCAGCAGCCAAGATCTGGGACTAGCGGGAGTTCACGGGCAAGAGACCCAGTACTTC
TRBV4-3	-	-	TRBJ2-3	CASSVTGTGVSTDTQYF	TGCGCCAGCAGCGTTACCGGGACTGGGGTTAGCACAGATACGCAGTATTTT
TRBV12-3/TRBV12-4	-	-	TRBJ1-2	CASKGSYGYTF	TGTGCCAGCAAAGGAAGCTATGGCTACACCTTC
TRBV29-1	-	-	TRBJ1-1	CSVRETGNTEAFF	TGCAGCGTTCGGGAGACGGGGAACACTGAAGCTTTCTTT
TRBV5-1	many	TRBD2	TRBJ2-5	CASSFSAGGPSRETQYF	TGCGCCAGCAGCTTCTCAGCGGGAGGGCCCAGCAGAGAGACCCAGTACTTC
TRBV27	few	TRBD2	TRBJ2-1	CASIPLAGGQPSPFF	TGTGCCAGCATTCCACTGGCGGGAGGGCAGCCTTCTCCGTTCTTC
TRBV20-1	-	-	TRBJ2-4	CSAPPHRIVGKNIQYF	TGCAGTGCTCCGCCCCACAGGATTGTAGGCAAAAACATTCAGTACTTC
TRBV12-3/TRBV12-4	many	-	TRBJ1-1	CASVWGSSNTEAFF	TGTGCCAGCGTTTGGGGGAGCTCGAACACTGAAGCTTTCTTT
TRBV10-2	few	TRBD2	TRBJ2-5	CASSDGASGRPQETQYF	TGCGCCAGCAGTGATGGTGCTAGCGGGAGACCCCAAGAGACCCAGTACTTC
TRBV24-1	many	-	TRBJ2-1	CATSDLRGHEQFF	TGTGCCACCAGTGATTTGAGAGGTCATGAGCAGTTCTTC
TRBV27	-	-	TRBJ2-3	CASRNSGSPDTQYF	TGTGCCAGCAGAAACTCGGGATCCCCAGATACGCAGTATTTT
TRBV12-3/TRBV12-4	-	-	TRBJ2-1	CASSPWVRRSYNEQFF	TGTGCCAGCAGTCCCTGGGTCAGACGCTCCTACAATGAGCAGTTCTTC
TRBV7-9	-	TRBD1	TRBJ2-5	CASSSQDRGRETQYF	TGTGCCAGCAGCTCCCAGGACAGGGGGCGGGAGACCCAGTACTTC
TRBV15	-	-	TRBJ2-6	CATSSRMKYGANVLTF	TGTGCCACCAGCAGCCGGATGAAGTATGGGGCCAACGTCCTGACTTTC
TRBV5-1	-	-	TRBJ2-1	CASSPTFGGTYNEQFF	TGCGCCAGCAGCCCCACCTTCGGCGGAACCTACAATGAGCAGTTCTTC
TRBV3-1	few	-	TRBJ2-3	CASSPRSSPDTQYF	TGTGCCAGCAGCCCTAGGTCGTCCCCAGATACGCAGTATTTT
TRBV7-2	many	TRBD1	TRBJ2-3	CASSLGGTGTGTDTQYF	TGTGCCAGCAGCTTAGGGGGGACCGGGACAGGCACAGATACGCAGTATTTT
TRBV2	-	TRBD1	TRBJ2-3	CASKKETGRTTDTQYF	TGTGCCAGCAAGAAGGAGACAGGGAGAACGACAGATACGCAGTATTTT
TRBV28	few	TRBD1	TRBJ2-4	CASSLTKGDREDHIQYF	TGTGCCAGCAGTCTCACCAAAGGGGACAGGGAGGATCACATTCAGTACTTC
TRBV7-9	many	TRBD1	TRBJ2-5	CASSRRQGIEETQYF	TGTGCCAGCAGTCGTCGACAGGGTATCGAAGAGACCCAGTACTTC
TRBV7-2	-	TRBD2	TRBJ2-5	CASSLQTSRETQYF	TGTGCCAGCAGCTTACAGACTAGCCGGGAGACCCAGTACTTC
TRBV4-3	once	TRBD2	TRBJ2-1	CASSQDRGGLDNEQFF	TGCGCCAGCAGCCAAGATCGGGGGGGGCTTGACAATGAGCAGTTCTTC
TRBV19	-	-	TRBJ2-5	CASRDTGTRETQYF	TGTGCCAGTAGGGATACCGGGACGCGCGAGACCCAGTACTTC
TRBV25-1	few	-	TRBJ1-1	CASSNDLNTEAFF	TGTGCCAGCAGTAACGACTTGAACACTGAAGCTTTCTTT
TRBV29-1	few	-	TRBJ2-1	CSVRGGSNEQFF	TGCAGCGTAAGGGGGGGGTCGAATGAGCAGTTCTTC
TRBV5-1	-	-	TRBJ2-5	CASSFEASQETQYF	TGCGCCAGCAGCTTTGAGGCCTCACAAGAGACCCAGTACTTC
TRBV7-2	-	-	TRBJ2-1	CASSLWSGLSYNEQFF	TGTGCCAGCAGCTTATGGTCGGGGCTTTCCTACAATGAGCAGTTCTTC
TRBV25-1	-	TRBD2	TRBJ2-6	CASCLAGGSGANVLTF	TGTGCCAGTTGTCTAGCGGGAGGGTCTGGGGCCAACGTCCTGACTTTC